Given below is one T cell receptor (beta chain) in context. Its antigen is currently unknown. This sample is drawn from a study of chemoradiotherapy in HPV16-positive cancers. Study details: Candidate HPV-specific clones and shared TCR motifs came from a couple of HPV16-positive patients.

Libraries were prepared by immunoSEQ multiplex PCR; TCRdb keeps only in-frame clonotypes and omits some of them. The sample includes some 10,000 clones, roughly 70% of them seen just once. The germline V gene encodes CDR1 SGHNT and CDR2 YYREEE (reference sequence). Between the trimmed V and J ends, which lost 0 bases and 9 bases, there was a span of 12 bases. The CDR3 is 13 residues long. Study-wide findings and caveats: HPV-responsive T-cell expansion during chemoradiotherapy was linked to improved recurrence-free survival in HPV16-positive patients. During treatment, candidate HPV-specific clones and E7-related motifs expanded in tumor.

Over chemoradiotherapy, repertoires were sampled more than once. Sample collection was performed from a patient who underwent chemoradiotherapy. The sequence came from a human donor with HPV-associated anogenital cancer. The chain is built from TRBV5-4 and TRBJ1-1; no clear D gene. The CDR3 here is CASSLGLEGKAFF. CDR3 DNA sequence: TGTGCCAGCAGCTTGGGGTTGGAGGGTAAAGCTTTCTTT.